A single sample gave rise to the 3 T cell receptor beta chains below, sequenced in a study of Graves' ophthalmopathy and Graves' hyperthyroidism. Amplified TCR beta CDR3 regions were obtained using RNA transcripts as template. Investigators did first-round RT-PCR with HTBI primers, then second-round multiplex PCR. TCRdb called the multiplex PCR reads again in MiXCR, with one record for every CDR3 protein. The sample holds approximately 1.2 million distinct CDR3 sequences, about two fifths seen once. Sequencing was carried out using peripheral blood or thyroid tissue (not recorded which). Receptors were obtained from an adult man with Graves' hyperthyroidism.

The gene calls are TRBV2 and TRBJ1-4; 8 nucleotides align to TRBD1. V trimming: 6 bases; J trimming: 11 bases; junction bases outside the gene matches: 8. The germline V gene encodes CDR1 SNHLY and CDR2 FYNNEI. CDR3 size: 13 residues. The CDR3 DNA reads TGTGCCAGCAGGCCCCCGACAGGGGACAAACTGTTTTTT. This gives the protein CASRPPTGDKLFF.

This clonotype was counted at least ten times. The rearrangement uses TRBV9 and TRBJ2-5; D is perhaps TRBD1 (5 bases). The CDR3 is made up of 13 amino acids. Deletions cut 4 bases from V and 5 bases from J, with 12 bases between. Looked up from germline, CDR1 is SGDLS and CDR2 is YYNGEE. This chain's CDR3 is CASSSGIRETQYF. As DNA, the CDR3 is TGTGCCAGCAGCTCAGGGATTCGGGAGACCCAGTACTTC.

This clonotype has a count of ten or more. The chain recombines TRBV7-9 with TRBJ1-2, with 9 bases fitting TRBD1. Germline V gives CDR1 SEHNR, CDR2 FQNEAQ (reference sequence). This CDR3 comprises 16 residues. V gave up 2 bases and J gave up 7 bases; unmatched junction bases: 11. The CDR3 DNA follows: TGTGCCAGCAGCTTAAGTGGGACAGGGAGTATGGTTGGCTACACCTTC. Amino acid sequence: CASSLSGTGSMVGYTF.